A selection of T cell receptor beta chains follows, all from one sample in a study of shared clonotypes between healthy human individuals. Profiled with immunoSEQ multiplex PCR; TCRdb holds only in-frame clones, not every one. This sample has 1.4 million to 1.5 million clones; roughly 96% occur once, and the top ten carry approximately 1.2%. Sequences were obtained from naive CD4+ T cells sorted from blood. These receptors came from a man aged 25 to 40 in good health. The CDR3 runs from the conserved cysteine through the conserved F or W. Each record gives: CDR3 length, V gene, D gene, J gene, clone size, CDR3 protein, CDR3 DNA. D genes are given only for firm matches. Size tells how often a clone was seen (once, few, many) or the class of an expanded clone, and some rows leave it out.

13	TRBV7-2	.	TRBJ1-1	.	CASSFRQNTEAFF	TGTGCCAGCAGCTTCAGACAGAACACTGAAGCTTTCTTT
16	TRBV18	.	TRBJ2-3	once	CASSPLSGKSTDTQYF	TGTGCCAGCTCACCACTCTCAGGAAAGAGCACAGATACGCAGTATTTT
13	TRBV7-8	TRBD1	TRBJ1-1	.	CASRDRGRREAFF	TGTGCCAGCCGGGACAGGGGACGACGCGAAGCTTTCTTT
18	TRBV9	TRBD2	TRBJ2-3	.	CASSATSGINIGADTQYF	TGTGCCAGCAGCGCAACTAGCGGGATAAACATAGGCGCAGATACGCAGTATTTT
16	TRBV5-1	TRBD1	TRBJ2-3	.	CASSFGQGVSSDTQYF	TGCGCCAGCAGCTTTGGACAGGGGGTATCTTCCGATACGCAGTATTTT
13	TRBV28	TRBD1	TRBJ1-5	.	CATRTGERQPQHF	TGTGCCACCCGGACAGGGGAGCGTCAGCCCCAGCATTTT
16	TRBV9	.	TRBJ2-2	.	CASSVGPVGYSGELFF	TGTGCCAGCAGCGTAGGGCCGGTTGGGTATTCCGGGGAGCTGTTTTTT
15	TRBV5-1	.	TRBJ2-1	.	CASSLVRDSYNEQFF	TGCGCCAGCAGCTTGGTCAGGGACTCCTACAATGAGCAGTTCTTC
17	TRBV5-1	.	TRBJ2-7	once	CASSLAVGGYTTYEQYF	TGCGCCAGCAGCTTGGCCGTCGGGGGATACACCACCTACGAGCAGTACTTC
15	TRBV7-8	TRBD2	TRBJ2-7	.	CASSLVLAGGNEQYF	TGTGCCAGCAGCTTGGTACTAGCGGGAGGGAACGAGCAGTACTTC
13	TRBV7-6	TRBD2	TRBJ2-5	.	CASSSSGRETQYF	TGTGCCAGCAGCTCCAGCGGGAGGGAGACCCAGTACTTC
15	TRBV5-1	.	TRBJ2-1	.	CASSLRDYLYNEQFF	TGCGCCAGCAGCTTAAGAGACTACCTCTACAATGAGCAGTTCTTC
13	TRBV15	.	TRBJ2-5	.	CATSTGGEETQYF	TGTGCCACCAGTACTGGGGGCGAAGAGACCCAGTACTTC
16	TRBV5-4	.	TRBJ1-3	.	CASSLGHTSSGNTIYF	TGTGCCAGCAGCTTGGGACATACTAGCTCTGGAAACACCATATATTTT
15	TRBV10-1	.	TRBJ2-1	.	CASSDGGASYNEQFF	TGCGCCAGCAGTGATGGGGGGGCCTCCTACAATGAGCAGTTCTTC
12	TRBV7-2	.	TRBJ1-2	.	CASSPNIAADTF	TGTGCCAGCAGCCCCAATATCGCAGCTGACACCTTC
15	TRBV10-3	.	TRBJ2-1	.	CAIKPSGRNYNEQFF	TGTGCCATCAAACCCAGTGGTAGGAACTACAATGAGCAGTTCTTC
15	TRBV28	TRBD2	TRBJ2-5	.	CASSFASGRAGTQYF	TGTGCCAGCAGTTTCGCTAGCGGGAGGGCCGGGACCCAGTACTTC